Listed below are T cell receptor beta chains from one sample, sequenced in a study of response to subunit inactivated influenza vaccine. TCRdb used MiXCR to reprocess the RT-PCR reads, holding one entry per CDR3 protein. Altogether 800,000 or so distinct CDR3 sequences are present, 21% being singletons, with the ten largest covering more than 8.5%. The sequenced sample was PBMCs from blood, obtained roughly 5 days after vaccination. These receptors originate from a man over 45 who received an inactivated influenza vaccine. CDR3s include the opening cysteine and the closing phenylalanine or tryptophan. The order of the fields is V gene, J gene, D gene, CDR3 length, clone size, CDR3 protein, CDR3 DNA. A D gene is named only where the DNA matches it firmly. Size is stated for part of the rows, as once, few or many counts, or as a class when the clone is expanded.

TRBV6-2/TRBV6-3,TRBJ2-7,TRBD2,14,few,CASRLGLAGFLQYF,TGTGCCAGCAGACTGGGACTAGCGGGATTCTTGCAGTACTTC
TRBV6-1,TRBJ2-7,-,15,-,CASSPKIASSYEQYF,TGTGCCAGCAGTCCCAAAATCGCGAGCTCCTACGAGCAGTACTTC
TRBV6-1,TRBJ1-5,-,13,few,CASKKGYGQPQHF,TGTGCCAGCAAAAAAGGGTATGGACAGCCCCAGCATTTT
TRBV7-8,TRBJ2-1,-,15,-,CASSSPGPRGNEQFF,TGTGCCAGCAGCTCCCCGGGACCGCGGGGCAATGAGCAGTTCTTC
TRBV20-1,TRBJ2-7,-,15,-,CSARGITGVGNEQYF,TGCAGTGCTAGGGGGATAACCGGGGTGGGGAACGAGCAGTACTTC
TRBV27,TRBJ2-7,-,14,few,CASSMLGPSYEQYF,TGTGCCAGCAGCATGCTCGGGCCCTCCTACGAGCAGTACTTC
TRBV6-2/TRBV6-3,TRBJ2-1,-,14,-,CASSQTGVYNEQFF,TGTGCCAGCAGCCAAACGGGGGTTTACAATGAGCAGTTCTTC
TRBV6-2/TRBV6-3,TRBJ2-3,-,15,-,CASSRLDFPTDTQYF,TGTGCCAGCAGCCGGTTGGACTTCCCCACAGATACGCAGTATTTT
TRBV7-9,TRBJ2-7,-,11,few,CASLDRYEQYF,TGTGCCAGCCTAGACAGATACGAGCAGTACTTC
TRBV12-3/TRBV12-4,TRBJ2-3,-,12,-,CASSEDSPTQYF,TGTGCCAGCAGCGAAGATAGTCCTACGCAGTATTTT
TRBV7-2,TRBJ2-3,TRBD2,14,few,CASSSHSGTDTQYF,TGTGCCAGCAGCTCTCATAGCGGGACAGATACGCAGTATTTT